This TCR beta chain stems from a study of T-cell reconstitution after alpha-beta-depleted transplantation in children. The CDR3 is 13 residues long. Germline CDR1 is SQVTM and CDR2 is ANQGSEA. The trim removed 3 bases at V and 8 bases at J, leaving 9 bases unmatched. A remark on this clonotype: Its matching antigen is unknown.

Study-wide points: Some patients owed their high day-60 TCRbeta diversity to surviving recipient T cells and thymic progenitors. By about two months after transplant, alpha-beta T cells reportedly arose from several hundred graft clones that had expanded. T cells produced anew were the main source of T-cell counts and diversity one year after transplant.

During its preparation, the TCRbeta library received unique molecular identifiers. TCRdb analysed the PCR reads with MiXCR anew, one entry per CDR3 protein. This sample has around 250,000 distinct CDR3 sequences; roughly 23% occur once, and the top ten carry around 2.5%. The receptor's source is a girl under 10 years old with Fanconi anemia, due to receive a stem cell transplant. The sample here was PBMCs, taken before TCRalphabeta/CD19-depleted stem cell transplant. The chain carries TRBV29-1 and TRBJ1-2, with 7 bases matching TRBD1. The CDR3 bases are TGCAGCGTTGACGCCCATCGACAGGGAGGCTACACCTTC. Its translation: CSVDAHRQGGYTF.